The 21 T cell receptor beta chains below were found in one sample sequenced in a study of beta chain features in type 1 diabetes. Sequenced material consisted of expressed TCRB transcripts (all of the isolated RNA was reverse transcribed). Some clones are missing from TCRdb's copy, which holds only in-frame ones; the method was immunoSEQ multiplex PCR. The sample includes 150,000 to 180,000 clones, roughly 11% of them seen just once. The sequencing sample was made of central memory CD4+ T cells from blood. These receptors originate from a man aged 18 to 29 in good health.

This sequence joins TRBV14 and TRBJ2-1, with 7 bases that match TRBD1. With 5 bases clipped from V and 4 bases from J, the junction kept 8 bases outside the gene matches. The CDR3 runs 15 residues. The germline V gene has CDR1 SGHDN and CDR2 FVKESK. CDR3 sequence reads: CASSALGQKYNEQFF. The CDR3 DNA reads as TGTGCCAGCAGCGCCCTGGGACAGAAATACAATGAGCAGTTCTTC.

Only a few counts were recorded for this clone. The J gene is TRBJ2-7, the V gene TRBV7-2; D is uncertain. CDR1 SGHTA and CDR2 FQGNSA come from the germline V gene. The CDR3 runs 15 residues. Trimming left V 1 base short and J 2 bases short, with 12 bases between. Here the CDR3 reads CASSLVGQVTYEQYF. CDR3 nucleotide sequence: TGTGCCAGCAGCTTAGTAGGCCAGGTCACCTACGAGCAGTACTTC.

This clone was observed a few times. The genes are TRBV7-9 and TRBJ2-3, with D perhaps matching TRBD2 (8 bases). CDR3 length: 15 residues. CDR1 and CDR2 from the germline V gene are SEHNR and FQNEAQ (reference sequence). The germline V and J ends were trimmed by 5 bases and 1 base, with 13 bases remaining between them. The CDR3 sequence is CASSAGGLGTDTQYF. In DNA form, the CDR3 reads TGTGCCAGCAGCGCAGGGGGACTAGGCACAGATACGCAGTATTTT.

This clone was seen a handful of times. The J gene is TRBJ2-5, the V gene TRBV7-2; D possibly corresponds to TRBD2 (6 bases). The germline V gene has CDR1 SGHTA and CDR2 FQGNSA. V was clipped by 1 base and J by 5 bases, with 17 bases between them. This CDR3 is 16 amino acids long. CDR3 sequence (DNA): TGTGCCAGCAGCTTAGTGGGCGGGGAATCGTGGGAGACCCAGTACTTC. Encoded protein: CASSLVGGESWETQYF. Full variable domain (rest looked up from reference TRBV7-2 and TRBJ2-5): GAGVSQSPSNKVTEKGKDVELRCDPISGHTALYWYRQSLGQGLEFLIYFQGNSAPDKSGLPSDRFSAERTGGSVSTLTIQRTQQEDSAVYLCASSLVGGESWETQYFGPGTRLLVL.

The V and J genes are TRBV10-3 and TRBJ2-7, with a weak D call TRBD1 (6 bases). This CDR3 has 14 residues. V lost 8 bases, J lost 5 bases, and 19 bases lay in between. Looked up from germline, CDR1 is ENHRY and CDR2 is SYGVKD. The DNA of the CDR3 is TGTGCCATCCGCGTCACAGGGTTGTCTAACGAGCAGTACTTC. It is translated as CAIRVTGLSNEQYF.

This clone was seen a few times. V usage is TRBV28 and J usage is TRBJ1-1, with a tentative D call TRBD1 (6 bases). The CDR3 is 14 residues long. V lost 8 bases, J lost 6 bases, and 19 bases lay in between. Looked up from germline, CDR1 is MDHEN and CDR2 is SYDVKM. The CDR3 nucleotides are TGTGCCAGCCAACCCGGACAGCGACCCTCTGAAGCTTTCTTT. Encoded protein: CASQPGQRPSEAFF.

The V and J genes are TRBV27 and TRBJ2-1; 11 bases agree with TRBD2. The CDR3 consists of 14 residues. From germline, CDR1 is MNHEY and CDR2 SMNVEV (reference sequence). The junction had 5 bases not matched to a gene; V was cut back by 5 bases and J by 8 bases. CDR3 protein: CASSPRLAGYEQFF. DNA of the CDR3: TGTGCCAGCAGTCCCCGACTAGCGGGGTATGAGCAGTTCTTC.

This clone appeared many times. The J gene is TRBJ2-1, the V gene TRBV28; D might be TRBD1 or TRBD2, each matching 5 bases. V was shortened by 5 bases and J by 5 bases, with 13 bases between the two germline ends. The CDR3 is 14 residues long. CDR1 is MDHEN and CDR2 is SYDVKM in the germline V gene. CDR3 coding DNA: TGTGCCAGCAGTGAGGGGACCACTAACAATGAGCAGTTCTTC. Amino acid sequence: CASSEGTTNNEQFF.

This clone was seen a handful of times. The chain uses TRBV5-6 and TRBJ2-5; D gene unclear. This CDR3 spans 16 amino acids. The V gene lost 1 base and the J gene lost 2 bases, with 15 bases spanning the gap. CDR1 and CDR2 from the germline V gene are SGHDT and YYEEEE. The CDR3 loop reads CASSLKAPVTQETQYF. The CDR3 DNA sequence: TGTGCCAGCAGCTTGAAGGCTCCCGTAACTCAAGAGACCCAGTACTTC.

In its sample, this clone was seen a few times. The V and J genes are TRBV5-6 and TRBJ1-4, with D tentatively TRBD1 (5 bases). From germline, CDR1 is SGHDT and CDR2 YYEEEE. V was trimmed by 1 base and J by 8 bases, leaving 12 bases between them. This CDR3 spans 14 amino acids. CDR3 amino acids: CASSLWGSREKLFF. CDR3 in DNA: TGTGCCAGCAGCTTGTGGGGGAGTAGGGAAAAACTGTTTTTT.

In DNA, the CDR3 is TGTGCCAGCAGCCTAAGGGGGGGAGTTATAGATACGCAGTATTTT. It specifies CASSLRGGVIDTQYF. This chain connects TRBV7-3 to TRBJ2-3; D possibly corresponds to TRBD2 (7 bases). Trimming removed 5 bases from V and 5 bases from J, with 17 bases in between. The V gene's germline CDR1 is SGHTA and CDR2 FQGTGA. This CDR3 is built from 15 residues.

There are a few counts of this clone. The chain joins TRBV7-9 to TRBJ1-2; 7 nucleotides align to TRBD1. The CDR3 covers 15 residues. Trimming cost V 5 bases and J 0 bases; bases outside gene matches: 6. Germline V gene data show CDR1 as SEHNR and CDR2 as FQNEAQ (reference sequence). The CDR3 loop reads CASSETGKSNYGYTF. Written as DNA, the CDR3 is TGTGCCAGCAGCGAGACAGGGAAGTCTAACTATGGCTACACCTTC.

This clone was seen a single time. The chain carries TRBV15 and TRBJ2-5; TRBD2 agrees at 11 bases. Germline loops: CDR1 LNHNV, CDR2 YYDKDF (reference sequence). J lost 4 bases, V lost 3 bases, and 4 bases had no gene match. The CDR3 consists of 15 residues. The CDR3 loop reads CATSSSGGAAETQYF. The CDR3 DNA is TGTGCCACCAGCAGTAGCGGGGGGGCAGCAGAGACCCAGTACTTC. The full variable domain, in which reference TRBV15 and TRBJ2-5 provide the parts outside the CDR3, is DAMVIQNPRYQVTQFGKPVTLSCSQTLNHNVMYWYQQKSSQAPKLLFHYYDKDFNNEADTPDNFQSRRPNTSFCFLDIRSPGLGDTAMYLCATSSSGGAAETQYFGPGTRLLVL.

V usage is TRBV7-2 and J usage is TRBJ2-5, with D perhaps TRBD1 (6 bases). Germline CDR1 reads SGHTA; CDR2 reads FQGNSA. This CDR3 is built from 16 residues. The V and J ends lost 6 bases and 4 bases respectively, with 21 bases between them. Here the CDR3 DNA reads TGTGCCAGCAGAAAACCGGGCAGGGGATATGGAGAGACCCAGTACTTC. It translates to CASRKPGRGYGETQYF.

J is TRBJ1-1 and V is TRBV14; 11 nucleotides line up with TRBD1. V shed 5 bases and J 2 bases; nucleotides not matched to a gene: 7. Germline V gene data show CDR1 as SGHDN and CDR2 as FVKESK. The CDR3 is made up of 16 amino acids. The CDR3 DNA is TGTGCCAGCAGCGCCCGGGACAGGGGGTCAAACACTGAAGCTTTCTTT. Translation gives CASSARDRGSNTEAFF.

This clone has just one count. The CDR3 reads CASSLRGLNTEAFF. In DNA form, the CDR3 reads TGTGCCAGCAGCCTCAGGGGCCTAAACACTGAAGCTTTCTTT. The V and J genes are TRBV5-4 and TRBJ1-1, with a possible D match to TRBD1 (6 bases). The germline V gene has CDR1 SGHNT and CDR2 YYREEE (reference sequence). Trimming removed 4 bases at V and 2 bases at J, with 12 bases between. This CDR3 is 14 amino acids long.

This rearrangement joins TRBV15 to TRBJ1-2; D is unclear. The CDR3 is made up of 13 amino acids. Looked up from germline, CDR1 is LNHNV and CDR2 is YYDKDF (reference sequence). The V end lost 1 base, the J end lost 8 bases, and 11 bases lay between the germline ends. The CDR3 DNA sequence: TGTGCCACCAGCAGAGGGGGAGCTGACGGCTACACCTTC. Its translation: CATSRGGADGYTF.

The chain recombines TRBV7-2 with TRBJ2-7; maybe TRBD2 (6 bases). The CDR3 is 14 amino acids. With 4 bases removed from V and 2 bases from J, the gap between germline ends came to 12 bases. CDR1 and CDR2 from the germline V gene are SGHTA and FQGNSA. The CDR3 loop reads CASSSQGGTYEQYF. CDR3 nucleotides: TGTGCCAGCAGCTCCCAGGGCGGGACCTACGAGCAGTACTTC. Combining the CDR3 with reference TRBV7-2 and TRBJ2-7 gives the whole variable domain GAGVSQSPSNKVTEKGKDVELRCDPISGHTALYWYRQSLGQGLEFLIYFQGNSAPDKSGLPSDRFSAERTGGSVSTLTIQRTQQEDSAVYLCASSSQGGTYEQYFGPGTRLTVT.

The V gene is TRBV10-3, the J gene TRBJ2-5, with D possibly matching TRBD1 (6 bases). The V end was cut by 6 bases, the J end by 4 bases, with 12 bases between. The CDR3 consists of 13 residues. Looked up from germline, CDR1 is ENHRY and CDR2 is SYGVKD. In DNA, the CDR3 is TGTGCCATCAGCCCACAGGGACGAGAGACCCAGTACTTC. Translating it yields CAISPQGRETQYF.

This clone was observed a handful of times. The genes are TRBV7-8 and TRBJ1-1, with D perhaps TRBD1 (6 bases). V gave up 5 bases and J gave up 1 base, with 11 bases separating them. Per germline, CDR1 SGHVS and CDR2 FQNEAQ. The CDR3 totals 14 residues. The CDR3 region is CASSHAGANTEAFF. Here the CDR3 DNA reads TGTGCCAGCAGCCACGCGGGGGCGAACACTGAAGCTTTCTTT.

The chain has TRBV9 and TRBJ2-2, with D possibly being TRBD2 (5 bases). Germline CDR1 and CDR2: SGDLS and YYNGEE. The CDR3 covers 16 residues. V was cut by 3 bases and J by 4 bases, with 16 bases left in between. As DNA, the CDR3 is TGTGCCAGCAGCGCCCTTCCTAGCCCGCGCACCGGGGAGCTGTTTTTT. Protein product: CASSALPSPRTGELFF. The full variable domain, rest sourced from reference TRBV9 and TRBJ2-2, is DSGVTQTPKHLITATGQRVTLRCSPRSGDLSVYWYQQSLDQGLQFLIQYYNGEERAKGNILERFSAQQFPDLHSELNLSSLELGDSALYFCASSALPSPRTGELFFGEGSRLTVL.